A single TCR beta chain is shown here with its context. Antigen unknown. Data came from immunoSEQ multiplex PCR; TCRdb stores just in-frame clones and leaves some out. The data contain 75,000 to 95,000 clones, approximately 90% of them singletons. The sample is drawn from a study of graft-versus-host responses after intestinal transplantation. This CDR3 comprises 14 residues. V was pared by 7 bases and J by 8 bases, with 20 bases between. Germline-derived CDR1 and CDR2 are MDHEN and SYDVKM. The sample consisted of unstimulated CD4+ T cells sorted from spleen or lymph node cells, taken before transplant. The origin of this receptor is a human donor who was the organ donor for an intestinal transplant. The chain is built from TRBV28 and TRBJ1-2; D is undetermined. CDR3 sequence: CASTLDPFPRGYTF. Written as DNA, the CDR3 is TGTGCCAGCACCCTCGACCCTTTCCCGAGGGGCTACACCTTC.